The 9 T cell receptor beta chains listed next were all sequenced from one sample in a study of CD8+ T cells in alopecia areata. As the sequencing template, cDNA was produced by extracting RNA and reverse transcribing it. TCRdb's copy holds only in-frame clones and misses some; the assay was immunoSEQ multiplex PCR. Counted here are fewer than 200,000 clones, approximately 59% occurring once; the ten biggest clones make up roughly 14%. The starting material was CD4+ T cells sorted from blood, obtained at week 0. Receptors were obtained from a human donor with alopecia areata.

The V gene is TRBV29-1, the J gene TRBJ2-7; D tentatively reads TRBD1 or TRBD2 (5 bases each). CDR3 length equals 14 residues. The ends were cut back, 6 bases at V and 4 bases at J, with 19 bases in the middle. Germline V gives CDR1 SQVTM, CDR2 ANQGSEA. The CDR3 DNA sequence: TGCAGCGTGGGGTTAAGGCGCAGGGAGTACGAGCAGTACTTC. It yields the protein CSVGLRRREYEQYF.

The chain employs TRBV18 and TRBJ1-1, with 7 bases lining up with TRBD1. Germline CDR1 reads KGHSH; CDR2 reads LQKENI. Losses at the gene ends were 4 bases for V and 5 bases for J; bases not matched to a gene: 10. CDR3 length: 15 amino acids. For the CDR3, the DNA is TGTGCCAGCTCACTAGAACAGGGGTCGGGGACTGAAGCTTTCTTT. Its protein is CASSLEQGSGTEAFF.

The chain carries TRBV29-1 and TRBJ2-7; D possibly corresponds to TRBD2 (7 bases). The germline gives CDR1 SQVTM, CDR2 ANQGSEA. V gave up 4 bases and J gave up 7 bases, with 20 bases separating them. The CDR3 contains 14 residues. In DNA, the CDR3 is TGCAGCGTTGCGGCGGGGCGGGGGCTGAGAGAGCAGTACTTC. Protein sequence: CSVAAGRGLREQYF.

The V gene is TRBV7-2, the J gene TRBJ2-5; D uncertain. Germline V gene lookup returns CDR1 SGHTA and CDR2 FQGNSA. This CDR3 spans 12 amino acids. Trimming cost V 3 bases and J 5 bases, with 7 bases left between them. This CDR3 reads CASSFIPETQYF. In DNA form, the CDR3 reads TGTGCCAGCAGCTTCATCCCTGAGACCCAGTACTTC.

The chain uses TRBV15 and TRBJ1-5; 10 bases match TRBD1. The trim removed 3 bases at V and 5 bases at J, leaving 7 bases unmatched. Germline CDR1 reads LNHNV; CDR2 reads YYDKDF (reference sequence). This CDR3 spans 16 amino acids. The CDR3 loop is CATSSTGTGVDQPQHF. The CDR3, as DNA: TGTGCCACCAGCAGCACCGGGACAGGGGTCGATCAGCCCCAGCATTTT.

The chain carries TRBV30 and TRBJ2-1; D possibly corresponds to TRBD1 (5 bases). Deletions cut 2 bases from V and 3 bases from J, with 11 bases between. The germline gives CDR1 GTSNPN, CDR2 SVGIG (reference sequence). The CDR3 covers 14 residues. The CDR3 sequence is CAWSSGIFYNEQFF. The CDR3, as DNA: TGTGCCTGGAGTTCAGGGATTTTCTACAATGAGCAGTTCTTC.

This chain uses TRBV5-1 with TRBJ1-2; possible D gene TRBD1, 5 bases. V was cut by 4 bases and J by 2 bases, with 15 bases left in between. This CDR3 comprises 15 residues. The germline gives CDR1 SGHRS, CDR2 YFSETQ. The CDR3 is CASSPRGEGNYGYTF. DNA of the CDR3: TGCGCCAGCAGCCCAAGAGGGGAAGGGAACTATGGCTACACCTTC. The whole variable domain, remainder taken from reference TRBV5-1 and TRBJ1-2, is KAGVTQTPRYLIKTRGQQVTLSCSPISGHRSVSWYQQTPGQGLQFLFEYFSETQRNKGNFPGRFSGRQFSNSRSEMNVSTLELGDSALYLCASSPRGEGNYGYTFGSGTRLTVV.

The chain uses TRBV5-1 and TRBJ2-7; no firm D call. CDR3 length: 12 amino acids. Germline CDR1 is SGHRS and CDR2 is YFSETQ. Trimming took 2 bases from V and 5 from J, leaving 8 bases between them. Here the CDR3 reads CASSFMGNEQYF. CDR3 DNA sequence: TGCGCCAGCAGCTTTATGGGTAACGAGCAGTACTTC.

The chain joins TRBV2 to TRBJ1-1; the D is unclear. This CDR3 contains 13 residues. Trimming shortened V by 6 bases and J by 1 base, and 9 bases separated the two germline ends. Germline V CDR1 and CDR2: SNHLY, FYNNEI. Written as DNA, the CDR3 is TGTGCCAGCAGGGTCGAGAGGAACACTGAAGCTTTCTTT. The encoded protein is CASRVERNTEAFF.